This T cell receptor (beta chain) came from a study of blood T cells in healthy people across ages. With each sample, at least 5 micrograms of total RNA were extracted. The second PCR ran about 6 to 12 cycles with a sample-barcoded 5' primer and J-beta primers. TCRdb itself ran the 5' RACE reads through MiXCR, one entry per CDR3 protein. The data contain about 1.4 million distinct CDR3 sequences, roughly 60% of them singletons. Study-wide results and caveats: Strong correlation was found linking TCR beta diversity to naive T cell percentage.

V was cut by 0 bases and J by 2 bases, with 15 bases left in between. There are 18 residues in the CDR3. Germline CDR1 reads SGDLS; CDR2 reads YYNGEE. On this clonotype itself: Its antigen is currently unknown.

The sequence was collected from a man between 18 and 35 years old in good health. The rearrangement joins TRBV9 to TRBJ2-6; TRBD2 is a possible D gene (6 bases). Sequenced material: blood. This CDR3 reads CASSVEGTQRTGANVLTF. DNA for the CDR3: TGTGCCAGCAGCGTAGAGGGGACTCAAAGGACTGGGGCCAACGTCCTGACTTTC.